The 23 T cell receptor beta chains below were found in one sample sequenced in a study of T cell responses to AZD1222 COVID-19 vaccine. The data were produced by immunoSEQ multiplex PCR, yet TCRdb's version contains in-frame clones alone and is incomplete. The sample has approximately 100,000 clones, about nine tenths seen once. This specimen consisted of peripheral blood, obtained on day 0 of AZD1222 vaccination. The origin of the receptors is an adult in good health.

The V and J genes are TRBV19 and TRBJ2-3, with a weak D call TRBD2 (6 bases). The V and J ends lost 3 bases and 6 bases respectively, with 10 bases between them. This CDR3 has 13 amino acids. Germline CDR1 LNHDA, CDR2 SQIVND (reference sequence). The CDR3 region is CASSIARGDTQYF. The CDR3, as DNA: TGTGCCAGTAGTATCGCCCGGGGGGATACGCAGTATTTT.

CDR3 protein: CASSDRSTDTQYF. For the CDR3, the DNA is TGTGCCAGCAGTGACCGGAGCACAGATACGCAGTATTTT. V is TRBV2 and J is TRBJ2-3; D unresolved. The length of the CDR3 is 13 residues. The germline V gene has CDR1 SNHLY and CDR2 FYNNEI. V was clipped by 3 bases and J by 0 bases, with 4 bases between them.

The chain employs TRBV6-5 and TRBJ2-4; 7 bases align to TRBD2. The CDR3 has 16 residues. Per germline, CDR1 MNHEY and CDR2 SVGAGI. V was clipped by 0 bases and J by 1 base; unmatched bases: 3. CDR3 DNA: TGTGCCAGCAGTTACTCTGCGGGGGTGGCCAAAAACATTCAGTACTTC. It yields the protein CASSYSAGVAKNIQYF.

The chain has TRBV10-3 and TRBJ2-7; either TRBD1 or TRBD2 may supply D (6 bases each). V lost 8 bases and J lost 1, with 33 bases in between. This CDR3 has 20 residues. Germline V gives CDR1 ENHRY, CDR2 SYGVKD. The CDR3 loop is CAIGGQSGAASSGASYEQYF. CDR3 nucleotides: TGTGCCATCGGGGGACAAAGCGGTGCCGCATCCTCGGGAGCGTCCTACGAGCAGTACTTC.

The rearrangement links TRBV14 to TRBJ2-1, with TRBD2 matching over 10 bases. Trimming took 0 bases from V and 9 from J; bases not matched to a gene: 2. CDR3 size: 14 residues. Germline V gene data show CDR1 as SGHDN and CDR2 as FVKESK. In DNA form, the CDR3 reads TGTGCCAGCAGCCAAGACTGGACTAGCGGTGAGCAGTTCTTC. Translated, it gives CASSQDWTSGEQFF.

This clone has only one observation. V gene TRBV9 combines with J gene TRBJ1-6, with 10 nucleotides matching TRBD1. The germline V gene has CDR1 SGDLS and CDR2 YYNGEE. CDR3 size: 15 residues. With V trimmed by 4 bases and J by 11 bases, 9 bases remained unmatched. DNA of the CDR3: TGTGCCAGCAGCCCACGACAGGGGGCAGGGGCACCCCTCCACTTT. It is translated as CASSPRQGAGAPLHF. Looking up the rest from reference TRBV9 and TRBJ1-6 gives the full variable domain: DSGVTQTPKHLITATGQRVTLRCSPRSGDLSVYWYQQSLDQGLQFLIQYYNGEERAKGNILERFSAQQFPDLHSELNLSSLELGDSALYFCASSPRQGAGAPLHFGNGTRLTVT.

The rearrangement uses TRBV18 and TRBJ2-7; 9 positions match TRBD2. The length of the CDR3 is 18 residues. CDR1 KGHSH and CDR2 LQKENI come from the germline V gene. V shed 2 bases, J shed 2 bases, and the junction held 13 bases outside the gene matches. The CDR3 bases are TGTGCCAGCTCACCAATTGGGATAGCGGGAGAAAGAACCTACGAGCAGTACTTC. This sequence encodes CASSPIGIAGERTYEQYF.

The rearrangement links TRBV19 to TRBJ1-5, with D maybe TRBD1 (6 bases). Germline assignment: CDR1 LNHDA and CDR2 SQIVND (reference sequence). V shed 5 bases and J shed 1 base, with 15 bases lying between them. This CDR3 contains 16 residues. CDR3 sequence: CASSLLLGQSNQPQHF. For the CDR3, the DNA is TGTGCCAGTAGTCTCCTCCTAGGACAGAGCAATCAGCCCCAGCATTTT. Combining the CDR3 with reference TRBV19 and TRBJ1-5 gives the whole variable domain DGGITQSPKYLFRKEGQNVTLSCEQNLNHDAMYWYRQDPGQGLRLIYYSQIVNDFQKGDIAEGYSVSREKKESFPLTVTSAQKNPTAFYLCASSLLLGQSNQPQHFGDGTRLSIL.

The chain links TRBV5-8 to TRBJ2-3, with 9 bases that match TRBD1. The CDR3 contains 16 residues. J gave up 0 bases and V 3 bases, and 5 bases lay outside the gene matches. Per germline, CDR1 SGHTS and CDR2 YDEGEE. Here the CDR3 DNA reads TGTGCCAGCAGCTCGGACAGGGGAACTAGCACAGATACGCAGTATTTT. It yields the protein CASSSDRGTSTDTQYF.

The rearrangement joins TRBV6-2 or TRBV6-3 to TRBJ2-2; 15 nucleotides align to TRBD2. Germline lookup yields CDR1 MNHEY and CDR2 SVGEGT. With 5 bases clipped from V and 3 bases from J, the junction kept 10 bases outside the gene matches. This CDR3 contains 19 residues. In nucleotides, the CDR3 is TGTGCCAGCAGTCCCCGGACTAGCGGGGGGGCCTGGTACACCGGGGAGCTGTTTTTT. Translating gives CASSPRTSGGAWYTGELFF.

The chain joins TRBV7-9 to TRBJ1-1; D is undetermined. Germline V gives CDR1 SEHNR, CDR2 FQNEAQ (reference sequence). The CDR3 length is 14 residues. Trimming cost V 5 bases and J 2 bases, with 12 bases left between them. The CDR3 region has the DNA TGTGCCAGCAGCCTGGGGTCCGTTAACACTGAAGCTTTCTTT. Protein product: CASSLGSVNTEAFF.

The chain combines TRBV7-2 with TRBJ2-3; D remains ambiguous. Germline lookup yields CDR1 SGHTA and CDR2 FQGNSA. This CDR3 is 14 amino acids long. Trimming took off 1 base at V and 0 bases at J, with 5 bases between the two ends. CDR3: CASSLVGSTDTQYF. Here the CDR3 DNA reads TGTGCCAGCAGCTTAGTTGGTAGCACAGATACGCAGTATTTT.

The chain recombines TRBV2 with TRBJ2-5; 7 bases map to TRBD2. The CDR3 runs 14 residues. Germline values: CDR1 SNHLY, CDR2 FYNNEI. V shed 5 bases and J 1 base; nucleotides not matched to a gene: 4. As DNA, the CDR3 is TGTGCCAGCAGTACACTAGCGCCCCAAGAGACCCAGTACTTC. This encodes CASSTLAPQETQYF.

The V and J genes are TRBV7-9 and TRBJ2-5; 12 bases align to TRBD2. Trimming at V came to 4 bases and at J to 5 bases, leaving 11 bases not matched to a gene. The CDR3 totals 17 residues. CDR1 is SEHNR, CDR2 FQNEAQ, per germline (reference sequence). The CDR3, as DNA: TGTGCCAGCAGCTCTAAATTCGGGACTAGCGGGTCCGAGACCCAGTACTTC. Its translation: CASSSKFGTSGSETQYF.

This clone was detected a few times. The chain couples TRBV3-1 (or the pseudogene TRBV3-2) to TRBJ2-1; no clear D. The CDR3 length is 14 residues. Germline lookup yields CDR1 LGHDT and CDR2 YNNKEL (reference sequence). Trimming pared 2 bases from V and 8 bases from J, leaving 13 bases between. The CDR3, as DNA: TGTGCCAGCAGCCAAAACCGAAGGGCCGATGAGCAGTTCTTC. It yields the protein CASSQNRRADEQFF.

The V gene is TRBV9, the J gene TRBJ2-2; D is ambiguous. The CDR3 extends over 13 amino acids. V lost 7 bases and J 2 bases, leaving 9 bases between the germline ends. The germline CDR1 and CDR2 sequences are SGDLS and YYNGEE. DNA for the CDR3: TGTGCCAGCCAGGCGTTCAACACCGGGGAGCTGTTTTTT. The encoded protein is CASQAFNTGELFF.

This clone was recorded a few times. Other nucleotide sequences in the sample specify the same CDR3. This rearrangement joins TRBV2 to TRBJ2-7, with TRBD2 identical over 14 bases. Germline V lookup: CDR1 SNHLY, CDR2 FYNNEI. J was trimmed by 4 bases and V by 6 bases; bases with no gene match: 2. This CDR3 has 14 amino acids. As DNA, the CDR3 is TGTGCCAGCAGCGGGACTAGCGGGAGTTACGAGCAGTACTTC. This translates into CASSGTSGSYEQYF.

The chain carries TRBV4-2 and TRBJ2-1, with TRBD2 identical over 13 bases. CDR3 length equals 17 residues. Germline CDR1 is LGHNA and CDR2 is YNFKEQ. Trimming took 3 bases from V and 8 from J; bases not matched to a gene: 10. This CDR3 reads CASSHNTGLAGLDEQFF. DNA of the CDR3: TGTGCCAGCAGCCATAATACGGGACTAGCGGGGTTGGATGAGCAGTTCTTC.

This clone was seen once. The CDR3 DNA reads as TGTGCCAGCTCACCAGTTGAGACAGATACGCAGTATTTT. Its protein is CASSPVETDTQYF. The V call is TRBV18, the J call TRBJ2-3; D uncertain. Trimming removed 2 bases from V and 3 bases from J, with 6 bases in between. Germline CDR1 and CDR2: KGHSH and LQKENI. The CDR3 consists of 13 residues.

The chain carries TRBV12-3 or TRBV12-4 and TRBJ1-1; no definite D call. The V gene lost 6 bases and the J gene lost 3 bases, with 11 bases spanning the gap. This CDR3 contains 13 residues. CDR3 bases: TGTGCCAGCAGCCAACAGATCTACACTGAAGCTTTCTTT. Encoded protein: CASSQQIYTEAFF.

This chain connects TRBV7-2 to TRBJ1-2; D is unresolved. Between the trimmed V and J ends, which lost 5 bases and 8 bases, there was a span of 27 bases. Germline V gene lookup returns CDR1 SGHTA and CDR2 FQGNSA. The CDR3 runs 17 residues. The CDR3 sequence is CASSKQTRAVLGMGYTF. The CDR3 nucleotides are TGTGCCAGCAGCAAACAGACCCGGGCAGTCCTAGGTATGGGCTACACCTTC.

This rearrangement joins TRBV19 to TRBJ2-2, with 9 bases that match TRBD1. The V gene's germline CDR1 is LNHDA and CDR2 SQIVND (reference sequence). This CDR3 has 17 residues. V lost 5 bases, J lost 5 bases, and 12 bases stayed unmatched. CDR3 nucleotides: TGTGCCAGTAGTTCCCGGACAGGGGCGAACAGGACCGGGGAGCTGTTTTTT. Protein: CASSSRTGANRTGELFF.

The chain combines TRBV18 with TRBJ1-3; D might be TRBD1 (5 bases). CDR3 length: 12 residues. The ends were cut back, 5 bases at V and 7 bases at J, with 9 bases in the middle. Germline-derived CDR1 and CDR2 are KGHSH and LQKENI. The DNA of the CDR3 is TGTGCCAGCTCAGGGACGGTGAACACCATATATTTT. Translated, it gives CASSGTVNTIYF.